This T cell receptor beta chain was retrieved from a study of cytomegalovirus exposure and HLA in healthy donors. Study-wide points: Most TCR sequences were seen very rarely across donors, but some public TCRs occurred in many.

To note about this clone: Its antigen is unidentified.

The germline CDR1 and CDR2 sequences are SGHRS and YFSETQ. J lost 2 bases, V lost 0 bases, and 1 base had no gene match. The CDR3 spans 15 residues. The primer mix had 60 Vbeta and 13 Jbeta primers. Profiled with immunoSEQ multiplex PCR; TCRdb holds only in-frame clones, not every one. The specimen's table records some 130,000 clones. The V and J genes are TRBV5-1 and TRBJ2-5; 10 nucleotides align to TRBD2. The receptor was isolated from a young man in good health and CMV-seronegative. The specimen sequenced was PBMCs. Written as DNA, the CDR3 is TGCGCCAGCAGCTTGGGGGGACTAGCGCAAGAGACCCAGTACTTC. This translates into CASSLGGLAQETQYF.